This T cell receptor beta chain was retrieved from a study of CD8 T cells in Susac syndrome (dated by TCRdb to between 2018 and 2021). Notes on the research overall: Whether CD8+ T cell activation and differentiation in Susac syndrome was antigen driven was tested using repertoire sequencing.

Points on this clonotype: The antigen it binds to is not known. Base qualities were left out, and no much larger clone turns up one base away.

RNA was extracted with the RNeasy kit and roughly 0.5 to 1 ug was reverse transcribed using random hexamers. The immunoSEQ multiplex PCR assay, which covers 54 Vbeta and 13 Jbeta segments, was used to amplify TCR beta CDR3 regions. PCR amplification bias was corrected using a synthetic template baseline for primer optimization and computational correction. The published analysis was carried out like this. Reads were assigned to V, D and J genes according to IMGT and analyzed in immunoSEQ Analyzer, with only productive sequences retained. Clonality was calculated as one minus the Shannon entropy normalized by log2 of the number of productive unique sequences. For each patient and control, public and private clones were evaluated within the 100 most prevalent clones. Clones were defined as Susac-specific when absent from the healthy and MS cohorts, from over a thousand published viral clones and from other ImmuneACCESS disease sequences. TCRdb itself trimmed the public reads at Q25 with fastp, ran MiXCR and retained productive beta chains. Rows are combined by CDR3 protein, so each entry shows the most common genes and DNA. TCRdb's processing, not the study's, gives the V and J calls here. The sample records roughly 330,000 distinct CDR3 sequences, 92% of which are singletons. The ten largest clones add up to over 0.065% of the sample.

The germline V gene sets CDR1 to ENHRY and CDR2 to SYGVKD. The germline V and J ends show losses of 6 bases and 1 base respectively, and no gene match explains 15 bases of the junction. The CDR3, from cysteine to phenylalanine, totals 20 residues. Only CDR3 DNA remains: 60 bases, in frame from the first base. Peripheral blood CD8+ and CD4+ T cells from healthy donors, Susac syndrome patients and multiple sclerosis patients were profiled by high-throughput TCR beta sequencing. Treatment-naive patients with stable or active relapsing-remitting disease fulfilling revised McDonald criteria were used as multiple sclerosis controls. Bulk CD8+ and CD4+ T cells were purified magnetically by negative isolation, whereas CD8+ TEMRA cells were enriched by FACS. Blood was drawn into EDTA tubes, processed within 24 hours, and PBMCs were isolated by density gradient centrifugation. PBMCs intended for TCR sequencing were frozen in liquid nitrogen and were later thawed in a 37 degrees C water bath. Purity of sorted or isolated CD4+, CD8+ and CD8+ TEMRA cells was at least 90%.

General study outcomes and caveats: The number of individuals in the TCR sequencing and HLA analysis was acknowledged as relatively small.

The sequence came from a human donor with multiple sclerosis. The specimen was CD4+ T cells from PBMCs. The chain uses TRBV10-3 and TRBJ2-2, and TRBD1 aligns with 12 junction nucleotides. The CDR3 reads CAISPGPGQGAGWNTGELFF. The nucleotide sequence reads TGTGCCATCAGCCCGGGGCCGGGACAGGGGGCCGGTTGGAACACCGGGGAGCTGTTTTTT.